This note documents a single T cell receptor beta chain sequence. Its antigen is unknown. Profiled with immunoSEQ multiplex PCR; TCRdb holds only in-frame clones, not every one. The data show 200,000 or so clones, roughly 82% seen once. These data originate in a study of cytomegalovirus exposure and HLA in healthy donors. Findings and limits, study-wide: Among TCR beta chains, those listed as cytomegalovirus-associated numbered under 200. Later, an analysis found that TCR clusters from the first cohort tended to co-occur in the 120 or so validation repertoires.

This CDR3 contains 15 residues. Germline lookup yields CDR1 SEHNR and CDR2 FQNEAQ (reference sequence). The ends were cut back, 6 bases at V and 2 bases at J, with 14 bases in the middle. This chain uses TRBV7-9 with TRBJ2-1, with D tentatively TRBD2 (5 bases). The source is a woman aged 30 to 39 in good health and CMV-seropositive. Material: PBMCs. For the CDR3, the DNA is TGTGCCAGCAGTTCCCGGGGAACTACCTACAATGAGCAGTTCTTC. The encoded protein is CASSSRGTTYNEQFF. Drawing the rest from reference TRBV7-9 and TRBJ2-1, the complete variable domain is DTGVSQNPRHKITKRGQNVTFRCDPISEHNRLYWYRQTLGQGPEFLTYFQNEAQLEKSRLLSDRFSAERPKGSFSTLEIQRTEQGDSAMYLCASSSRGTTYNEQFFGPGTRLTVL.